This T cell receptor (beta chain) comes out of a study of post-analysis software for immune sequencing data. A remark on this clonotype: The antigen is not known.

Study observations and caveats: Multiple sclerosis patients showed significantly lower normalized Chao1 diversity than controls did. Co-batched samples clustered tightly together by F measure. Four to six TRBV segments were more frequent in patients than controls; TRBV5-6, TRBV5-1 and TRBV20-1 belonged to this group.

The library was made from cDNA and included unique molecular identifiers. TCRdb reprocessed the PCR reads with MiXCR, giving one entry per CDR3 protein. Among about 620,000 distinct CDR3 sequences listed, around 44% were seen once. The CDR3 has 13 amino acids. Trimming removed 4 bases from V and 8 bases from J, with 13 bases in between. Germline V gene lookup returns CDR1 SGHRS and CDR2 YFSETQ. Sequenced: blood. The chain has TRBV5-1 and TRBJ2-1, with unresolved D. This TCR was sampled from a girl aged 10 to 17 with multiple sclerosis. DNA of the CDR3: TGCGCCAGCAGCCTAGGACCGTGGGATGAGCAGTTCTTC. Protein product: CASSLGPWDEQFF.